This note documents a single T cell receptor beta chain sequence. Its matching antigen is unknown. The entry originates in a study of cytomegalovirus exposure and HLA in healthy donors. Study-level background: It was reported in a later analysis that the 90 to 150 validation repertoires used the same platform as the 550 to 800 first-cohort repertoires. Findings of the study overall: The study designated around 150 TCR beta chains cytomegalovirus-associated. Rare TCR sequences predominated, though certain public TCRs were found in many donors.

Clones were sequenced by immunoSEQ multiplex PCR, and TCRdb holds only the in-frame ones, with some missing. The profile shows about 180,000 clones, more than 75% of them singletons. The CDR3 contains 15 residues. V was shortened by 0 bases and J by 0 bases, with 9 bases between the two germline ends. The germline gives CDR1 MGHRA, CDR2 YSYEKL. This TCR was recovered from a man aged 18 to 29 in good health and CMV-seropositive. This chain joins TRBV4-1 and TRBJ2-7; possibly TRBD1 for D (5 bases). Source material: PBMCs. This CDR3 is CASSQDLDSSYEQYF. The DNA for the CDR3 is TGCGCCAGCAGCCAAGATCTTGACAGCTCCTACGAGCAGTACTTC.